This TCR beta chain originates from a study of T cell repertoires in cytomegalovirus infection. The overall study: Both CMV infection and a matching HLA type were indicated by public TCR beta signatures. Study-wide points: The ex vivo response was dominated by HLA-C-restricted CMV-specific TCR beta clonotypes.

Comments on this clonotype: The antigen remains undetermined.

TCRdb redid the calling of the reads with MiXCR, one entry per CDR3 protein. Found here are about 740,000 distinct CDR3 sequences, 35% to 45% of them singletons; the top ten hold roughly 2.9%. This CDR3 is built from 16 residues. Germline lookup yields CDR1 SGHRS and CDR2 YFSETQ. V gave up 0 bases and J gave up 1 base, with 13 bases separating them. This chain links TRBV5-1 with TRBJ2-5, with a tentative D call TRBD1 (5 bases). Material for sequencing was PBMCs. This clonotype was obtained from a human donor in good health (CMV status not recorded). Some clones in this sample may be carry-over from other donors' samples. CDR3 region: CASSLVLGTGQETQYF. As DNA, the CDR3 is TGCGCCAGCAGCTTGGTTCTCGGTACAGGCCAAGAGACCCAGTACTTC.